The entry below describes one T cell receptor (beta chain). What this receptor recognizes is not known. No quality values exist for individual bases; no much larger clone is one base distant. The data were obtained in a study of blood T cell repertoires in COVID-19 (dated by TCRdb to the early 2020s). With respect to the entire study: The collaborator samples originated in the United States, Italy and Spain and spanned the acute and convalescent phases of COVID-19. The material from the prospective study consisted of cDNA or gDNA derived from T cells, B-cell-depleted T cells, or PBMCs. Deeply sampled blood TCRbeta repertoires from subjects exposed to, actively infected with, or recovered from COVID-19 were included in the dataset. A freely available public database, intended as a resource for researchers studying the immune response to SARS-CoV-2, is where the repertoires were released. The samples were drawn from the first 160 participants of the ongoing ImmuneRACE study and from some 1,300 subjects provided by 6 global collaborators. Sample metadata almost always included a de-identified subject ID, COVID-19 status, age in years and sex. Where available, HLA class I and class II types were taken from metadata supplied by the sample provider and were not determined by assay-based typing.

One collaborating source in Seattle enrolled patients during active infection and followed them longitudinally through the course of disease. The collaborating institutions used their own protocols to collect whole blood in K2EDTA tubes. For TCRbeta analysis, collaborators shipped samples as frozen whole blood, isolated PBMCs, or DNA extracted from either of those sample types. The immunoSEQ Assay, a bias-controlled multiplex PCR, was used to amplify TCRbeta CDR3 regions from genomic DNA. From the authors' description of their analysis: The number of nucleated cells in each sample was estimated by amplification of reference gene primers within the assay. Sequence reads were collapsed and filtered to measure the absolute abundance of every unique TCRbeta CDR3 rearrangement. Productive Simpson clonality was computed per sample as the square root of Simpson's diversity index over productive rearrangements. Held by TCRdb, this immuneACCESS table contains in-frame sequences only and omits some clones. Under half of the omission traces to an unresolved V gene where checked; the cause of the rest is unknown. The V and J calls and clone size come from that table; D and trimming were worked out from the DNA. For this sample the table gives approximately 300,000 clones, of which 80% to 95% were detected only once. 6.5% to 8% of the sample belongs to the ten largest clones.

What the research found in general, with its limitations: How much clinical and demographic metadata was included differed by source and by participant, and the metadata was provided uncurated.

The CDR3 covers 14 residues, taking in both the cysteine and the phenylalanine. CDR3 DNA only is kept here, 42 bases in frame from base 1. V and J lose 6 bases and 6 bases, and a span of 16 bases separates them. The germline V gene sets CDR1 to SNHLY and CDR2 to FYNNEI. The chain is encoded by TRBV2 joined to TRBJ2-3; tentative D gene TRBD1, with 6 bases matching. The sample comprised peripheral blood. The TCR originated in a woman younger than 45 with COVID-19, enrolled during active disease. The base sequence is TGTGCCAGCAGGCCTACAGTAACAGGGGATACGCAGTATTTT. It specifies CASRPTVTGDTQYF.